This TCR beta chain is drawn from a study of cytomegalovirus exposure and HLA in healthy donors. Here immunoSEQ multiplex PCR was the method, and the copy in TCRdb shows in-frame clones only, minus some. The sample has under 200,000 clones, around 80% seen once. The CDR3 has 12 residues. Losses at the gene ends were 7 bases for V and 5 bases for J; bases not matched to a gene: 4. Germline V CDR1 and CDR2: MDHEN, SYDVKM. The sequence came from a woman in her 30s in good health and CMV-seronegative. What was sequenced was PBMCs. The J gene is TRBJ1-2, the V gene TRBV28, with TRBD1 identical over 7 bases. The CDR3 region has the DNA TGTGCCAGCACTCAGACAGGGTATGGCTACACCTTC. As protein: CASTQTGYGYTF.